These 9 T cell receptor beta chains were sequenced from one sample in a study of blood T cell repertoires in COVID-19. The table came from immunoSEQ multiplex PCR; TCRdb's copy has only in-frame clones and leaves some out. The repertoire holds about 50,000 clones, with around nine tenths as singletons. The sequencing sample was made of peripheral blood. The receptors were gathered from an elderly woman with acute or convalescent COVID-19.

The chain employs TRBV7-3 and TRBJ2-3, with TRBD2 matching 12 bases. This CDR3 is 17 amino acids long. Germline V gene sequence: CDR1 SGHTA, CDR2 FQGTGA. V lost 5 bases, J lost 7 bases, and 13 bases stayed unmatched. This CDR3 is CASSPWASGRAEHTQYF. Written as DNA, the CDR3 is TGTGCCAGCAGCCCCTGGGCTAGCGGGAGGGCCGAACATACGCAGTATTTT.

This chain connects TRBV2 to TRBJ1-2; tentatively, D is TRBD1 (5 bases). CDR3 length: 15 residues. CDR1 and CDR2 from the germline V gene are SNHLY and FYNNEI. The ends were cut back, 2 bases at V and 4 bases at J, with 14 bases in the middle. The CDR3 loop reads CASSERRGSSYGYTF. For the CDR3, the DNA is TGTGCCAGCAGTGAACGGCGGGGGTCCAGCTATGGCTACACCTTC.

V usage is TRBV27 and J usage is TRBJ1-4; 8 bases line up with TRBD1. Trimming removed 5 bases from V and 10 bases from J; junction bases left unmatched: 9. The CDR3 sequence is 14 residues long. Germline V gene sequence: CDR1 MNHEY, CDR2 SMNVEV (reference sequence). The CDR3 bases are TGTGCCAGCAGTGTGACAGGGGTAGGGGGAAAACTGTTTTTT. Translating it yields CASSVTGVGGKLFF. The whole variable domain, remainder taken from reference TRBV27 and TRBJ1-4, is EAQVTQNPRYLITVTGKKLTVTCSQNMNHEYMSWYRQDPGLGLRQIYYSMNVEVTDKGDVPEGYKVSRKEKRNFPLILESPSPNQTSLYFCASSVTGVGGKLFFGSGTQLSVL.

The CDR3 DNA reads TGTGCCAGCAGTTTTAGACAGGGCCGCAATCAGCCCCAGCATTTT. This gives the protein CASSFRQGRNQPQHF. The chain carries TRBV6-2 or TRBV6-3 and TRBJ1-5, with TRBD1 identical over 7 bases. Per the germline V gene, CDR1 is MNHEY and CDR2 is SVGEGT. The CDR3 length is 15 residues. J lost 2 bases, V lost 4 bases, and 5 bases had no gene match.

The CDR3 sequence: CASSYPLGGLTNEQFF. The CDR3 nucleotides read TGTGCCAGCAGTTACCCCCTCGGGGGACTAACCAATGAGCAGTTCTTC. V and J are TRBV6-2 or TRBV6-3 and TRBJ2-1; 7 nucleotides agree with TRBD2. Per the germline V gene, CDR1 is MNHEY and CDR2 is SVGEGT. The CDR3 is 16 amino acids. The trim removed 2 bases at V and 6 bases at J, leaving 10 bases unmatched.

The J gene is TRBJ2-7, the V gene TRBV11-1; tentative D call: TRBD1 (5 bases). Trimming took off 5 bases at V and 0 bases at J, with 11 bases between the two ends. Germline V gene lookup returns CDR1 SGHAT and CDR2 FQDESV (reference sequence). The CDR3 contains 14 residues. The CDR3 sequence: CASSPRQHSYEQYF. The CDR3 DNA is TGTGCCAGCAGCCCTCGACAGCACTCCTACGAGCAGTACTTC.

The CDR3 reads CASSSSRRGHRNEQFF. CDR3 nucleotide sequence: TGTGCCAGCAGCTCCAGCCGCAGGGGGCATAGGAATGAGCAGTTCTTC. The chain has TRBV5-6 and TRBJ2-1; 8 positions match TRBD1. V dropped 3 bases and J dropped 7; count of bases not matched to a gene: 12. Germline CDR1 reads SGHDT; CDR2 reads YYEEEE. The CDR3 contains 16 residues.

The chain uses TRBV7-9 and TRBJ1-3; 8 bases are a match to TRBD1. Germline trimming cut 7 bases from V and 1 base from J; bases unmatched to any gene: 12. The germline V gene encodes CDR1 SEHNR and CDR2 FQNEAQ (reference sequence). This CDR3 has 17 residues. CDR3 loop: CASTTGGRFLSGNTIYF. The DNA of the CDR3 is TGTGCCAGCACCACAGGGGGACGCTTCCTATCTGGAAACACCATATATTTT.

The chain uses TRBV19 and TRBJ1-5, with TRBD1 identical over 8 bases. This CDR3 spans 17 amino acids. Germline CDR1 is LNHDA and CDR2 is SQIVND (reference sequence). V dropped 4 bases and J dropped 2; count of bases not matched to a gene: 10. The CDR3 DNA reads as TGTGCCAGTAGTAGGGGGACCGGACAGGGTGGCAATCAGCCCCAGCATTTT. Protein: CASSRGTGQGGNQPQHF. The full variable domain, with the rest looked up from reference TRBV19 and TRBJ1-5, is DGGITQSPKYLFRKEGQNVTLSCEQNLNHDAMYWYRQDPGQGLRLIYYSQIVNDFQKGDIAEGYSVSREKKESFPLTVTSAQKNPTAFYLCASSRGTGQGGNQPQHFGDGTRLSIL.